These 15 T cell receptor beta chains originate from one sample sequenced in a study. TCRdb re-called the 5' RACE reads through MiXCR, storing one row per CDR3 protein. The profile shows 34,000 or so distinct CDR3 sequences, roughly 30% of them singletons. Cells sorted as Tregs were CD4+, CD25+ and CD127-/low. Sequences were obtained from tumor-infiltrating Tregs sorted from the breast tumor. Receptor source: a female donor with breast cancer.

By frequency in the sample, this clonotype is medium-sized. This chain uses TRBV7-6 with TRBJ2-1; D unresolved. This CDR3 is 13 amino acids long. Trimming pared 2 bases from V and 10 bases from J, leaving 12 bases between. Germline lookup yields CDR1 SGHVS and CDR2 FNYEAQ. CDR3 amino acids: CASSLPGPGEQFF. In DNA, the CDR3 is TGTGCCAGCAGCTTACCCGGGCCAGGAGAGCAGTTCTTC.

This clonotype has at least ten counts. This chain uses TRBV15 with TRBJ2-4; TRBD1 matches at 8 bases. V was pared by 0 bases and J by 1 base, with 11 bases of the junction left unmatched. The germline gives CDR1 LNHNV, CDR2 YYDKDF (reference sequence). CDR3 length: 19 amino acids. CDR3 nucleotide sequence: TGTGCCACCAGCAGAGAACGGGACAGGCTTGGGGTGGCCAAAAACATTCAGTACTTC. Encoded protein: CATSRERDRLGVAKNIQYF.

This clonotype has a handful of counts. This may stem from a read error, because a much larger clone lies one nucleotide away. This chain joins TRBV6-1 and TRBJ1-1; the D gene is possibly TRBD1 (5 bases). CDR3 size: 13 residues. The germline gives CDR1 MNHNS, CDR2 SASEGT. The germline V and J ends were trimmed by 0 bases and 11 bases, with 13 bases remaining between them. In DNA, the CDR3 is TGTGCCAGCAGTGAAGCATGGGGGGTGCTGGCTTTCTTT. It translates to CASSEAWGVLAFF.

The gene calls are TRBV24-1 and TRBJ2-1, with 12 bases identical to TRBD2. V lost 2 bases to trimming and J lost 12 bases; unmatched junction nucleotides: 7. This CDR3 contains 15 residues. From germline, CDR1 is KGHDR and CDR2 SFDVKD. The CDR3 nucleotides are TGTGCCACCAGTGATTCAGGACTAGCGGGAATGGGGCAGTTCTTC. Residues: CATSDSGLAGMGQFF.

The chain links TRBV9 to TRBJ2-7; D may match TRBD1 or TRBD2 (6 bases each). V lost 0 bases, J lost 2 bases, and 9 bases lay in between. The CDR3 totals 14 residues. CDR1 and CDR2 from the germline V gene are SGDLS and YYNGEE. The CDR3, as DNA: TGTGCCAGCAGCGTAGGGGGGGCTACCTACGAGCAGTACTTC. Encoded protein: CASSVGGATYEQYF.

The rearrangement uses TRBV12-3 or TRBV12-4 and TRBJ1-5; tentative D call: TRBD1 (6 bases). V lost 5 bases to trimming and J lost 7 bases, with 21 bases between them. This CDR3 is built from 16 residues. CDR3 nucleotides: TGTGCCAGCAGTGGAAAGTACAGGGAGGTCGGCCAGCCCCAGCATTTT. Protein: CASSGKYREVGQPQHF.

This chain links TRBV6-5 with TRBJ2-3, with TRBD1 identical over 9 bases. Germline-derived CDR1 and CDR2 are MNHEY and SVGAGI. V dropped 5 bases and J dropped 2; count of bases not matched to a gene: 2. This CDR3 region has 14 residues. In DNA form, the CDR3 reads TGTGCCAGCAGTCGGGACAGGGCCACAGATACGCAGTATTTT. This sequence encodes CASSRDRATDTQYF.

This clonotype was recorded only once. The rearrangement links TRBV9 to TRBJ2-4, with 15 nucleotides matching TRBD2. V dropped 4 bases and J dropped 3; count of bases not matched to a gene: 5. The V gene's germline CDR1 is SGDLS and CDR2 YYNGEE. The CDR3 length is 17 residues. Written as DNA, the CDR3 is TGTGCCAGCAGCACCCGGACTAGCGGGAGGGACAAAAACATTCAGTACTTC. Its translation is CASSTRTSGRDKNIQYF. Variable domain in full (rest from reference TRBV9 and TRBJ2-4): DSGVTQTPKHLITATGQRVTLRCSPRSGDLSVYWYQQSLDQGLQFLIQYYNGEERAKGNILERFSAQQFPDLHSELNLSSLELGDSALYFCASSTRTSGRDKNIQYFGAGTRLSVL.

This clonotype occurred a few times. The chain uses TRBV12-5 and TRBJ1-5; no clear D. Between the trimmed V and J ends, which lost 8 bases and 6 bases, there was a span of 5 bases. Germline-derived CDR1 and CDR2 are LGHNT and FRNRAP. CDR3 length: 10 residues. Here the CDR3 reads CASLGQPQHF. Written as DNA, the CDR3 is TGTGCTAGTCTGGGTCAGCCCCAGCATTTT.

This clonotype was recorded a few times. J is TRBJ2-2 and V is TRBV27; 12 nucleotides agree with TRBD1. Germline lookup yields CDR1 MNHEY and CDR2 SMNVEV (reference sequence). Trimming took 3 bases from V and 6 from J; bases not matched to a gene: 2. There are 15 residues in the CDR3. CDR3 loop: CASSFGTGGAGELFF. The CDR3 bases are TGTGCCAGCAGTTTTGGGACAGGGGGCGCCGGGGAGCTGTTTTTT.

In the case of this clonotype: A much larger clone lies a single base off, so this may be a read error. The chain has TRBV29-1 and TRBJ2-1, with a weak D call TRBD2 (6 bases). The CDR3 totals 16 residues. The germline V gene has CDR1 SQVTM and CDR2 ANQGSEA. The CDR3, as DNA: TGCAGCGTTGAAGCCGGCGCGGGACGTTCCTACAATGAGCAGCTCTTC. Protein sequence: CSVEAGAGRSYNEQLF.

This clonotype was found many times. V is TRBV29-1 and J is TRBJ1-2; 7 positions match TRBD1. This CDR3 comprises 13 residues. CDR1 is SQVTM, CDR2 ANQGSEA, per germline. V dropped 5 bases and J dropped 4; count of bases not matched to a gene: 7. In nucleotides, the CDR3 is TGCAGCGTTTGGGACAGCTCGGGCTATGGCTACACCTTC. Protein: CSVWDSSGYGYTF.

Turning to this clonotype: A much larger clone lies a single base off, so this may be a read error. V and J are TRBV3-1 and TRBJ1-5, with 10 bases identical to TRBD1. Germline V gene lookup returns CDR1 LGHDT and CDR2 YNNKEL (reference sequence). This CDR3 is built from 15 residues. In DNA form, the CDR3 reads TGTGCCAGCGGCCAAGCCGGGACAGGGGCACAGCCCCAGCATTTT. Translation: CASGQAGTGAQPQHF.

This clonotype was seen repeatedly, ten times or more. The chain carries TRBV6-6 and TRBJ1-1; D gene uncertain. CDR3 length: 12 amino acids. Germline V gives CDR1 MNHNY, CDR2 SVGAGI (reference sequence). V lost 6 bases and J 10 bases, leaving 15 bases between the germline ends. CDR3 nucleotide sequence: TGTGCCAGCAGCCCTTGGGTAATGGCAGCTTTCTTT. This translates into CASSPWVMAAFF.

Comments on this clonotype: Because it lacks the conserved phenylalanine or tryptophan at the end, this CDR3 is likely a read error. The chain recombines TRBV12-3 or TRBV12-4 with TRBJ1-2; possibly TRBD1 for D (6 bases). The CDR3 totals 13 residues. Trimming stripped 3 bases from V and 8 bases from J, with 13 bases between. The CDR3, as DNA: TGTGCCAGCAGTTTGAGGGGGATCGGGGGCTACACCTCC. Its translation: CASSLRGIGGYTS.